This paragraph reports one T cell receptor (beta chain). Profiling relied on immunoSEQ multiplex PCR, and the TCRdb table lists in-frame clones only, not all of them. The sample holds roughly 70,000 clones; approximately 80% are singletons and the top ten take under 3%. Seattle patients were enrolled while actively infected and followed longitudinally. The data derive from a study of blood T cell repertoires in COVID-19. Overall study context: Both acute and convalescent COVID-19 samples were obtained from the United States, Italy and Spain. Sample material is recorded as cDNA or gDNA derived from T cells, B-cell-depleted T cells, or PBMCs.

V shed 2 bases and J shed 2 bases, with 19 bases lying between them. This CDR3 contains 17 residues. Germline lookup yields CDR1 SQVTM and CDR2 ANQGSEA. What was sequenced was peripheral blood. This chain links TRBV29-1 with TRBJ1-3; TRBD1 is a possible D gene (6 bases). The clonotype comes from a man in his 70s with COVID-19, enrolled during active disease. As DNA, the CDR3 is TGCAGCGTTGAACCCCCTCAGCGGGGGGGCGCTGGAAACACCATATATTTT. Translated: CSVEPPQRGGAGNTIYF.